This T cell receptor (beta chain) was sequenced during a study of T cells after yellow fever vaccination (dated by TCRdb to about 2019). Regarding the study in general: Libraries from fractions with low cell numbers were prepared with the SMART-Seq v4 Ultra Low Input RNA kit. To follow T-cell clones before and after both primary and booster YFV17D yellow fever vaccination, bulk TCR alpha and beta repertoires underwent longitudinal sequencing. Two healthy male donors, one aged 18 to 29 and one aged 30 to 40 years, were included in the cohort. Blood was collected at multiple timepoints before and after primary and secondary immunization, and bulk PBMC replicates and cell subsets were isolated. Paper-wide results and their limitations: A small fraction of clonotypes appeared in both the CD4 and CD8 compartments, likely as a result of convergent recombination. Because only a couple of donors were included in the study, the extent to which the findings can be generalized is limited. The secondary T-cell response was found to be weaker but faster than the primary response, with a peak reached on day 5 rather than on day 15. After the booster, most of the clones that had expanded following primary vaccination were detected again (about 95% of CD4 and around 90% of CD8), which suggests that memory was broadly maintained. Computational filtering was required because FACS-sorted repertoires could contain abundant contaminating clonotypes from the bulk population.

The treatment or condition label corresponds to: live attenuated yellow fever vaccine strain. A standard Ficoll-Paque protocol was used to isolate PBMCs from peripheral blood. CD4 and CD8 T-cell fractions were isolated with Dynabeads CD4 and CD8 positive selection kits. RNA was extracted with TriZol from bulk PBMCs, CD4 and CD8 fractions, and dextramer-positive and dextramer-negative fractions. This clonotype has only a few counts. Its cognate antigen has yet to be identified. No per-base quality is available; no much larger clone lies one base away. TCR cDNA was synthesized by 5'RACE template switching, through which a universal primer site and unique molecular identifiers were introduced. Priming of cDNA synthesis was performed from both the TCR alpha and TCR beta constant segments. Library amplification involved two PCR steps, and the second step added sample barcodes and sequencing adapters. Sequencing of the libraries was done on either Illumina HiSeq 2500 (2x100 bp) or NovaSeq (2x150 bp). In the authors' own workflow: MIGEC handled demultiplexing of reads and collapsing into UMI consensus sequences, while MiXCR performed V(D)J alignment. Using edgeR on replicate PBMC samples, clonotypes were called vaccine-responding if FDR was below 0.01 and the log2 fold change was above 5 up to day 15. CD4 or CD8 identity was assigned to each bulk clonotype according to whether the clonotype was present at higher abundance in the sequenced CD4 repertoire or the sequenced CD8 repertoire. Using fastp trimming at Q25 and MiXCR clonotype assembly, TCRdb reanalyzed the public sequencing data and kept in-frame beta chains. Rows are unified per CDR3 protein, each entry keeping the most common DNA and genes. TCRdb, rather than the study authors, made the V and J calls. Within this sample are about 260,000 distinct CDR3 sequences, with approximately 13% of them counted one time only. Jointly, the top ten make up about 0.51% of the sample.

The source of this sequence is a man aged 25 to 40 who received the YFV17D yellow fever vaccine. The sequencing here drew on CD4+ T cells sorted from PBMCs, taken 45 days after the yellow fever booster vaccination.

The sequence in DNA is TGTGCCAGCAGCTTAGGGGACAGCTACCAAGAGACCCAGTACTTC. It translates to CASSLGDSYQETQYF. Here the chain combines TRBV7-9 and TRBJ2-5, and 7 bases in between align with TRBD1. After removal of 1 base from V and 0 bases from J, the junction retains 2 bases not matched to a gene. In the germline V gene (reference sequence), CDR1 corresponds to SEHNR and CDR2 to FQNEAQ. Its CDR3 holds 15 amino acids, cysteine through phenylalanine. The read is trimmed to its CDR3 DNA, 45 bases read in frame from base 1.